This TCR beta chain was sequenced during a study of CD8 T cells in ankylosing spondylitis. Quantitative molecular-barcoded 5'-RACE generated the TCR beta libraries. TCRdb used MiXCR to reprocess the 5' RACE reads, holding one entry per CDR3 protein. The data show a few hundred thousand distinct CDR3 sequences, 15% to 20% seen once. After removal of 0 bases from V and 2 bases from J, the junction contained 8 bases not matched to a gene. This CDR3 has 17 residues. Per germline, CDR1 LGHDT and CDR2 YNNKEL (reference sequence). V and J are TRBV3-1 and TRBJ2-7, with 9 nucleotides matching TRBD2. The sequencing sample was made of blood, either unsorted or a sorted T cell fraction (not recorded which). The TCR was taken from a male donor with ankylosing spondylitis or in good health (not recorded which). Here the CDR3 DNA reads TGTGCCAGCAGCCAAGATGAAAGCCTAGCGGGGCCCTACGAGCAGTACTTC. Amino acid sequence: CASSQDESLAGPYEQYF.